The present TCR beta chain was sequenced within a study of blood T cell repertoires in COVID-19. Study-level information: Acute and convalescent COVID-19 specimens originated in the United States, Italy and Spain. In each case, the material was cDNA or gDNA derived from T cells, B-cell-depleted T cells, or PBMCs.

With V trimmed by 4 bases and J by 7 bases, 15 bases remained unmatched. CDR1 is LGHNA, CDR2 YSLEER, per germline. The CDR3 contains 16 residues. Libraries were prepared by immunoSEQ multiplex PCR; TCRdb keeps only in-frame clonotypes and omits some of them. This table holds about 110,000 clones, under 75% found once. This clone turned up a few times. The receptor's source is a woman in her sixties or seventies with acute or convalescent COVID-19. This chain connects TRBV4-3 to TRBJ1-2; 7 bases fit TRBD1. Sequenced: peripheral blood. The CDR3 DNA sequence: TGCGCCAGCAGCCCTTCGAATGACAGGGTAAGGATTGGCTACACCTTC. Protein: CASSPSNDRVRIGYTF.